This entry features one T cell receptor beta chain sequence. This specimen belongs to a study of T cell changes during pregnancy in multiple sclerosis. Method: immunoSEQ multiplex PCR; TCRdb's copy keeps in-frame clones and lacks some. The data show 60,000 to 70,000 clones, 92% seen once. Germline CDR1 and CDR2: GTSNPN and SVGIG (reference sequence). The CDR3 is made up of 14 amino acids. Trimming cost V 7 bases and J 8 bases, with 20 bases left between them. The V and J genes are TRBV30 and TRBJ1-4, with a weak D call TRBD1 (5 bases). This TCR derives from a female donor in good health, enrolled as a control in a pregnancy study. The sample in question was peripheral blood, obtained in the second trimester of pregnancy. The CDR3 coding sequence is TGTGCCTCCCTTTCTTGGGGGGAAAGCGAAAAACTGTTTTTT. The encoded protein is CASLSWGESEKLFF.